Reported below is one TCR beta chain. As handled by the study authors: Reference gene primers were amplified, and this amplification served to estimate nucleated cell counts. The data were produced by immunoSEQ multiplex PCR, yet TCRdb's version contains in-frame clones alone and is incomplete. D and trimming were read from the DNA, whereas the V and J calls and clone size are those reported in that table. Seen here are under 75,000 clones, approximately 88% observed once, and the top ten hold around 15%. V was clipped by 3 bases and J by 6 bases; unmatched bases: 12. CDR1 and CDR2 (germline): SGHKS, YYEKEE (reference sequence). The CDR3 has 17 residues. The data were obtained in a study of blood T cell repertoires in COVID-19. At the level of the study: The United States, Italy and Spain were the sources of the acute and convalescent COVID-19 samples. In each case, the material was cDNA or gDNA derived from T cells, B-cell-depleted T cells, or PBMCs.

This sequence joins TRBV5-5 and TRBJ2-3; the match to TRBD2 covers 11 bases. Sequenced sample: peripheral blood. This TCR came from a man aged 60-69 years with COVID-19, enrolled during active disease. In DNA, the CDR3 is TGTGCCAGCAGCTGGGAGGGTCTAGCGGGAGGACATGATACGCAGTATTTT. Amino acids: CASSWEGLAGGHDTQYF.